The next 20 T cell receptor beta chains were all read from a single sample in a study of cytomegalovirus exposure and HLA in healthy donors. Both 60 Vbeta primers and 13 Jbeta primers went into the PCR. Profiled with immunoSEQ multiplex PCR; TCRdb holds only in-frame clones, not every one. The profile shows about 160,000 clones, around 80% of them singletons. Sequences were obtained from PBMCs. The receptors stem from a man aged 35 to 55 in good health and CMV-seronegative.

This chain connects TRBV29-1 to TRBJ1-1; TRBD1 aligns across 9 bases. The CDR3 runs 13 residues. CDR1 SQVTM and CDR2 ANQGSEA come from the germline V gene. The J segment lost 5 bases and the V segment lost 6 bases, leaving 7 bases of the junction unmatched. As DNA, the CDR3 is TGCAGCGTAGAACAGGGGGCCTCAACTGAAGCTTTCTTT. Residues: CSVEQGASTEAFF.

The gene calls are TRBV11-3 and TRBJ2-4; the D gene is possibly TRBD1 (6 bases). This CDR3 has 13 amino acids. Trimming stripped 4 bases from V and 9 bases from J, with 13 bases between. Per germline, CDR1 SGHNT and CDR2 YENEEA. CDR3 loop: CASSSTGSSIQYF. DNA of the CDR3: TGTGCCAGCAGCTCCACAGGGAGCAGCATTCAGTACTTC. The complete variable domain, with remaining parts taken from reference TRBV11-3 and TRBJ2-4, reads EAGVVQSPRYKIIEKKQPVAFWCNPISGHNTLYWYLQNLGQGPELLIRYENEEAVDDSQLPKDRFSAERLKGVDSTLKIQPAELGDSAVYLCASSSTGSSIQYFGAGTRLSVL.

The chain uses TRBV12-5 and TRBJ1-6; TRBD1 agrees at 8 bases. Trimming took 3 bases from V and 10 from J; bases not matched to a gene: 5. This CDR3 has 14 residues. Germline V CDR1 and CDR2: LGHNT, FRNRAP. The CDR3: CASGFGTGGSPLHF. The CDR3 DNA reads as TGTGCTAGTGGTTTCGGGACAGGAGGATCACCCCTCCACTTT.

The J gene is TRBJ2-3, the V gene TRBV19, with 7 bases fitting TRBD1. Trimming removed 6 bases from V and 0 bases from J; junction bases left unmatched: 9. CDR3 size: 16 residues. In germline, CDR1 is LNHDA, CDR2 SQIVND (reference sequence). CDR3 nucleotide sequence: TGTGCCAGTAGGAGGACAGGAGACCCTAGCACAGATACGCAGTATTTT. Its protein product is CASRRTGDPSTDTQYF.

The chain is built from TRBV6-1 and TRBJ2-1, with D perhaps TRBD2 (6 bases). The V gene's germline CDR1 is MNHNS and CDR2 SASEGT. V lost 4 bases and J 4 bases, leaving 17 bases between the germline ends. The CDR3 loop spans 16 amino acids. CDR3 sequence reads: CASSGARDPFYNEQFF. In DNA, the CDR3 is TGTGCCAGCAGTGGGGCGCGGGACCCTTTTTACAATGAGCAGTTCTTC.

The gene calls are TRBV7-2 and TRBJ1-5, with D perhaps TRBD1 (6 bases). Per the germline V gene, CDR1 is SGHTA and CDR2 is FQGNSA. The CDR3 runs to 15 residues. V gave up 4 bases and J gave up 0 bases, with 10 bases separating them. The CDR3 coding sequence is TGTGCCAGCAGCTCCCAGGGGTATAGCAATCAGCCCCAGCATTTT. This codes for CASSSQGYSNQPQHF.

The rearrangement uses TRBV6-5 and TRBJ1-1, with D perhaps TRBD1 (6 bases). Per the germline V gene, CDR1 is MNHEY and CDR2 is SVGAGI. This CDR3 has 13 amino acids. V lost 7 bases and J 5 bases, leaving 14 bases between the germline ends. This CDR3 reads CASTTFRGTEAFF. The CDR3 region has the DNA TGTGCCAGCACCACCTTCAGGGGTACTGAAGCTTTCTTT.

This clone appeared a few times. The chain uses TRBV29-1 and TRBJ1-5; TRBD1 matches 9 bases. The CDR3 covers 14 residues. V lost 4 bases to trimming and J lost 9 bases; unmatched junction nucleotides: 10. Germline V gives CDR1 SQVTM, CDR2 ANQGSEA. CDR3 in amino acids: CSVGGQGPLGPQHF. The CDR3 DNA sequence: TGCAGCGTTGGAGGACAGGGGCCCCTGGGGCCCCAGCATTTT.

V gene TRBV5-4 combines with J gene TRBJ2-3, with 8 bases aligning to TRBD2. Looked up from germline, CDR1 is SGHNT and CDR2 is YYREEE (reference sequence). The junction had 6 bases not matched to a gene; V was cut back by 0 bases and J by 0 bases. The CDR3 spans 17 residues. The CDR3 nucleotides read TGTGCCAGCAGCTTGGCGTCTAGCGGGTCTAGCACAGATACGCAGTATTTT. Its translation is CASSLASSGSSTDTQYF.

The CDR3 protein is CASSQDAIGQGAANTGELFF. The CDR3 DNA sequence: TGCGCCAGCAGCCAAGACGCTATAGGACAGGGGGCAGCGAACACCGGGGAGCTGTTTTTT. V and J are TRBV4-1 and TRBJ2-2, with TRBD1 matching over 11 bases. V gave up 0 bases and J gave up 0 bases; unmatched junction bases: 9. Per germline, CDR1 MGHRA and CDR2 YSYEKL. The CDR3 sequence is 20 residues long.

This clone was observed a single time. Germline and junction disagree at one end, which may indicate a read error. The CDR3 DNA reads as TGTTCCAGCAGCTTAGGGGGGGGGCCAGATACGCAGTATTTT. Protein: CSSSLGGGPDTQYF. The chain combines TRBV7-9 with TRBJ2-3, with D tentatively TRBD2 (7 bases). Germline V lookup: CDR1 SEHNR, CDR2 FQNEAQ (reference sequence). The CDR3 consists of 14 residues.

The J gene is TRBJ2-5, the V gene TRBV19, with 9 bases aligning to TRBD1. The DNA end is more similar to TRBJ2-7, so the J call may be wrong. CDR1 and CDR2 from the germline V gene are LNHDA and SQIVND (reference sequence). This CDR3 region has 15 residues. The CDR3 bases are TGTGCCAGTAGTATTAACAGGGGGCGGGCCAACGAGCAGTACTTC. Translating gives CASSINRGRANEQYF.

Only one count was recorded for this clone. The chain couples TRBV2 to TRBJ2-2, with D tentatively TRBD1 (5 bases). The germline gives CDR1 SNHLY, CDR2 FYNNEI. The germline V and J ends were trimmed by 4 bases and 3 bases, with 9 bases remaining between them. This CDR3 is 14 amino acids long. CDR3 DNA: TGTGCCAGCAGTGTAGGGGCTTACACCGGGGAGCTGTTTTTT. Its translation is CASSVGAYTGELFF.

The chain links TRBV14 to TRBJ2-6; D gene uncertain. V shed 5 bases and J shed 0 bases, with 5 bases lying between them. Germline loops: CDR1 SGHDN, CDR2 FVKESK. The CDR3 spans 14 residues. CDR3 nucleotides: TGTGCCAGCAGCGGTAGCTCTGGGGCCAACGTCCTGACTTTC. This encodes CASSGSSGANVLTF. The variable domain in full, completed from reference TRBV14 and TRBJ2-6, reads EAGVTQFPSHSVIEKGQTVTLRCDPISGHDNLYWYRRVMGKEIKFLLHFVKESKQDESGMPNNRFLAERTGGTYSTLKVQPAELEDSGVYFCASSGSSGANVLTFGAGSRLTVL.

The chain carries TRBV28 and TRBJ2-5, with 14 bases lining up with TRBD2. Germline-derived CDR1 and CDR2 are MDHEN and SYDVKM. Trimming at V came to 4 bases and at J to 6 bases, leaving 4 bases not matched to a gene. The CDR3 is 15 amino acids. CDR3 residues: CASSSRLAGGKTQYF. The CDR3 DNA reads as TGTGCCAGCAGTTCTAGACTAGCGGGGGGGAAGACCCAGTACTTC. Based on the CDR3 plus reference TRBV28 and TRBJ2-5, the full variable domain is DVKVTQSSRYLVKRTGEKVFLECVQDMDHENMFWYRQDPGLGLRLIYFSYDVKMKEKGDIPEGYSVSREKKERFSLILESASTNQTSMYLCASSSRLAGGKTQYFGPGTRLLVL.

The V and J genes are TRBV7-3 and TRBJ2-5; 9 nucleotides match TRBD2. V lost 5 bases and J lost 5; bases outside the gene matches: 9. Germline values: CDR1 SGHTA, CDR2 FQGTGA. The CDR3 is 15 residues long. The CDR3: CASSQSGGQGETQYF. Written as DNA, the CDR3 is TGTGCCAGCAGCCAAAGCGGGGGGCAAGGCGAGACCCAGTACTTC.

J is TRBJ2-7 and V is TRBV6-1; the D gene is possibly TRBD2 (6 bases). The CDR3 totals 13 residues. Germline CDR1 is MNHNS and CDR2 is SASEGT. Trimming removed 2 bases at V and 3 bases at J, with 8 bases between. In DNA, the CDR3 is TGTGCCAGCAGTGAATCTAGCGTCTACGAGCAGTACTTC. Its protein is CASSESSVYEQYF.

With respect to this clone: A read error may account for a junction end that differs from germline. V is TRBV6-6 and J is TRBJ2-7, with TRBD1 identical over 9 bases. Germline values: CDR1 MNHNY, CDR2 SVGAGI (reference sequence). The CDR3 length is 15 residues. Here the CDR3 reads CASSNRDRVSFEQYF. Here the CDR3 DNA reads TGTGCCAGCAGTAATCGGGACAGGGTATCCTTCGAGCAGTACTTC.

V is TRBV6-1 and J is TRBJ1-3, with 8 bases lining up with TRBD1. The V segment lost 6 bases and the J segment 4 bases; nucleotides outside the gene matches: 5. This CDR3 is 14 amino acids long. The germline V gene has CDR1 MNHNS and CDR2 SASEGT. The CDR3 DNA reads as TGTGCCAGCAGCGAGGACAGGGCCGGAAACACCATATATTTT. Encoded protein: CASSEDRAGNTIYF.

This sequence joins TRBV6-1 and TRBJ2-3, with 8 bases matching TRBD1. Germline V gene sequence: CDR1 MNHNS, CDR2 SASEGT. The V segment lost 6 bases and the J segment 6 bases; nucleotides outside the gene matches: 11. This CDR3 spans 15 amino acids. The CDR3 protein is CASRTGAGTLDTQYF. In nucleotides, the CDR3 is TGTGCCAGCAGGACAGGGGCAGGTACTCTTGATACGCAGTATTTT.